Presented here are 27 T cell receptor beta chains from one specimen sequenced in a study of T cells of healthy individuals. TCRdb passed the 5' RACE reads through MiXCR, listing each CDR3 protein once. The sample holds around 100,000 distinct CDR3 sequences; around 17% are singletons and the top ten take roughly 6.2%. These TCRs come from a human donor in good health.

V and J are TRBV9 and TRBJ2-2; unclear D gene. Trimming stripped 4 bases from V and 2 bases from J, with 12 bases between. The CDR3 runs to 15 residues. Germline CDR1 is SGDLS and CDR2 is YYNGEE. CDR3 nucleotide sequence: TGTGCCAGCAGCCACGACTCGGAAAACACCGGGGAGCTGTTTTTT. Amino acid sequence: CASSHDSENTGELFF.

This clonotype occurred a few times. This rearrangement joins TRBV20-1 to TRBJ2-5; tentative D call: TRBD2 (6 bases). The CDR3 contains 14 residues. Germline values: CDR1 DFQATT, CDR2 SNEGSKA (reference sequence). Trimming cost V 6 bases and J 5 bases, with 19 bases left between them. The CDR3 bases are TGCAGTGCCCCTACTAATGCGGGATGGGAGACCCAGTACTTC. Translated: CSAPTNAGWETQYF.

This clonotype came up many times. For the CDR3, the DNA is TGTGCCAGCAGCGCGGACCAGGGTGATTTCTTC. This gives the protein CASSADQGDFF. The V and J genes are TRBV7-9 and TRBJ2-1; possible D gene TRBD1, 5 bases. Germline values: CDR1 SEHNR, CDR2 FQNEAQ (reference sequence). The V end was cut by 5 bases, the J end by 16 bases, with 15 bases between. This CDR3 region has 11 residues.

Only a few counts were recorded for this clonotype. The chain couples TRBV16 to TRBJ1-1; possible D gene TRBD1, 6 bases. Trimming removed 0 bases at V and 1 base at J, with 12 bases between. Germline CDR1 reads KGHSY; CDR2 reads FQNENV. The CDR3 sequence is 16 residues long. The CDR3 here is CASSQSTGGQNTEAFF. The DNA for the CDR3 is TGTGCCAGCAGCCAATCAACCGGGGGCCAGAACACTGAAGCTTTCTTT.

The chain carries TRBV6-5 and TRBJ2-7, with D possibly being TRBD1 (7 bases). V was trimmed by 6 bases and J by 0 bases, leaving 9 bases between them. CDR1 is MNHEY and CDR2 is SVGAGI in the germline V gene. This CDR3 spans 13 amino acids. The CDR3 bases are TGTGCCAGCAGCAGGGGGGCCTCCTACGAGCAGTACTTC. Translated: CASSRGASYEQYF.

CDR3 sequence (DNA): TGTGCCATCGGCCGGGTCTTGACTTTC. This encodes CAIGRVLTF. J is TRBJ2-6 and V is TRBV10-3; no definite D call. The CDR3 is 9 amino acids. The V and J ends lost 8 bases and 17 bases respectively, with 10 bases between them. In germline, CDR1 is ENHRY, CDR2 SYGVKD.

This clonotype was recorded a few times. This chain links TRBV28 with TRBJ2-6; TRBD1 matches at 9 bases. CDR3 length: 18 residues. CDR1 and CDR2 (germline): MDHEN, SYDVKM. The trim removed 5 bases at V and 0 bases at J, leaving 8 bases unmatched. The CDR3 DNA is TGTGCCAGCAGTCGCCCGGGGACAGGGCCCTCTGGGGCCAACGTCCTGACTTTC. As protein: CASSRPGTGPSGANVLTF.

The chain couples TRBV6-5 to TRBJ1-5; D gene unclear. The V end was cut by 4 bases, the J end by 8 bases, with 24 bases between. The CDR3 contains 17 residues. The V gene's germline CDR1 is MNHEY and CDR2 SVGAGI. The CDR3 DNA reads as TGTGCCAGCAGTTTCTCGCACGGATCCACCTGGGCCGAGCCCCAGCATTTT. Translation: CASSFSHGSTWAEPQHF.

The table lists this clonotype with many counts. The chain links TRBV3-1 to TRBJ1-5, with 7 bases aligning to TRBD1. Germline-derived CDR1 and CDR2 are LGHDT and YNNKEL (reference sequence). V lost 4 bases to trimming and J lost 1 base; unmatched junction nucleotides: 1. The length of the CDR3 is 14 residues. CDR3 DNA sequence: TGTGCCAGCAGCCTGACAGGGAGCAATCAGCCCCAGCATTTT. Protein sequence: CASSLTGSNQPQHF.

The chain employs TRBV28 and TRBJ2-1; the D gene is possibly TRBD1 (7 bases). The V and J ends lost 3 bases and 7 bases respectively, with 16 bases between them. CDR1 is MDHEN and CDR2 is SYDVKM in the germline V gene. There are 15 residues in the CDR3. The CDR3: CASSLTQGTWNEQFF. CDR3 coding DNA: TGTGCCAGCAGTTTGACACAGGGGACTTGGAATGAGCAGTTCTTC.

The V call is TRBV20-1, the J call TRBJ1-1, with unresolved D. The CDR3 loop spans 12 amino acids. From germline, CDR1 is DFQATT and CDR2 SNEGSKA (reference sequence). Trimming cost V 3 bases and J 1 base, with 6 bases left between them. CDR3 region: CSASIQNTEAFF. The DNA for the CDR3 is TGCAGTGCTAGCATCCAGAACACTGAAGCTTTCTTT.

CDR3 protein: CASSPRKAPDTGELFF. The CDR3 nucleotides are TGTGCCAGCAGTCCCCGCAAGGCTCCCGACACCGGGGAGCTGTTTTTT. The rearrangement uses TRBV28 and TRBJ2-2, with D unresolved. The CDR3 runs 16 residues. V was clipped by 5 bases and J by 3 bases, with 16 bases between them. The V gene's germline CDR1 is MDHEN and CDR2 SYDVKM.

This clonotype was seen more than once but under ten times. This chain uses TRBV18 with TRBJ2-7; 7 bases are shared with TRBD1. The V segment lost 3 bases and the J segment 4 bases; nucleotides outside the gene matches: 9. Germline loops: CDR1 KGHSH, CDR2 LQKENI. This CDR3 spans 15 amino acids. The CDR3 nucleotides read TGTGCCAGCTCACCGCCCGGGACAGCTATTTACGAGCAGTACTTC. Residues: CASSPPGTAIYEQYF.

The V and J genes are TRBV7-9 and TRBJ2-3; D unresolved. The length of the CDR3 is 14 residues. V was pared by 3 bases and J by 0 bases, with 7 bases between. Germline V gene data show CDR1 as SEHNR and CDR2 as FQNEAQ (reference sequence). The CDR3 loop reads CASSFAVSTDTQYF. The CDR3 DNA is TGTGCCAGCAGCTTCGCTGTTAGCACAGATACGCAGTATTTT.

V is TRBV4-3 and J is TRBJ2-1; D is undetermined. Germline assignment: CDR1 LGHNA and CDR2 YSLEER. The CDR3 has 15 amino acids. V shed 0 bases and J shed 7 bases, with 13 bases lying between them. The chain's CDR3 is CASSQEFRNANEQFF. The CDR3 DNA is TGCGCCAGCAGCCAAGAGTTTAGGAACGCGAATGAGCAGTTCTTC.

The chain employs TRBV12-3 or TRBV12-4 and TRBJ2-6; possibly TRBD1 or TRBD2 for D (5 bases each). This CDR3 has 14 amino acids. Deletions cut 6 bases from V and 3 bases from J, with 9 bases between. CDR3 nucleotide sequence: TGTGCCAGCAGGCGAGGGGTTGGGGCCAACGTCCTGACTTTC. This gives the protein CASRRGVGANVLTF.

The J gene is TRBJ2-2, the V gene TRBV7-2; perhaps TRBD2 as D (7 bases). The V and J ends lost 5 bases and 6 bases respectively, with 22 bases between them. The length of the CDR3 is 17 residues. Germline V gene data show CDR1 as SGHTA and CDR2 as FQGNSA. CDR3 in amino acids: CASSPTRGGSWSGELFF. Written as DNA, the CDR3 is TGTGCCAGCAGCCCTACCAGGGGCGGGAGTTGGTCCGGGGAGCTGTTTTTT.

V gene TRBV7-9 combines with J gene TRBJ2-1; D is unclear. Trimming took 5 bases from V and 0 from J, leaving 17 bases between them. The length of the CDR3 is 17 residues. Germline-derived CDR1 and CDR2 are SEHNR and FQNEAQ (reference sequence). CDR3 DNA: TGTGCCAGCAGCCCTCCCTGGCGCTCCAGCTCCTACAATGAGCAGTTCTTC. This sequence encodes CASSPPWRSSSYNEQFF.

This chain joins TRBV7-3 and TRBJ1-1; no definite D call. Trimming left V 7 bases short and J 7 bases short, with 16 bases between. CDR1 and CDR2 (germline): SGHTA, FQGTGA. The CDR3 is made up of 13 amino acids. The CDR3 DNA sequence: TGTGCCAGCACCTCGCGGCGGTTGGTTGAAGCTTTCTTT. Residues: CASTSRRLVEAFF.

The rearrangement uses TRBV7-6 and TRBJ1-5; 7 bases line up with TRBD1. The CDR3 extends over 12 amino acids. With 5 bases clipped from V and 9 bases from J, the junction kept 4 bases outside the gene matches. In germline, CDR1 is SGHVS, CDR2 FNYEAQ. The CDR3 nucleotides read TGTGCCAGCAGCCTCTACAGGGGGCCCCAGCATTTT. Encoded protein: CASSLYRGPQHF.

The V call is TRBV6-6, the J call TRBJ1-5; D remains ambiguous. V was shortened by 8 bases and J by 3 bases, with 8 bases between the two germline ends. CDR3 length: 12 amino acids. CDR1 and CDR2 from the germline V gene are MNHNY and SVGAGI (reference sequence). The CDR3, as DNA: TGTGCCAGCTTAGGGCCCAATCAGCCCCAGCATTTT. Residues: CASLGPNQPQHF.

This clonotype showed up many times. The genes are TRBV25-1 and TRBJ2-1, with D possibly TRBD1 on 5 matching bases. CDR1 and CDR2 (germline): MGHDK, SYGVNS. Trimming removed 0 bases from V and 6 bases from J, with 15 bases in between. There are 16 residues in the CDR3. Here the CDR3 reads CASSEYWQGSINEQFF. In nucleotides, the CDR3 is TGTGCCAGCAGTGAATATTGGCAGGGCTCAATCAATGAGCAGTTCTTC.

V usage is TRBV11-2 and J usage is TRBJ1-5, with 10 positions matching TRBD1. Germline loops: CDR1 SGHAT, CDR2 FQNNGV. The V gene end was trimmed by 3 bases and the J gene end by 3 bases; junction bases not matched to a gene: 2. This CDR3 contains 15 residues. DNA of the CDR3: TGTGCCAGCAGCTTGGACAGGGGGGTCAATCAGCCCCAGCATTTT. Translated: CASSLDRGVNQPQHF.

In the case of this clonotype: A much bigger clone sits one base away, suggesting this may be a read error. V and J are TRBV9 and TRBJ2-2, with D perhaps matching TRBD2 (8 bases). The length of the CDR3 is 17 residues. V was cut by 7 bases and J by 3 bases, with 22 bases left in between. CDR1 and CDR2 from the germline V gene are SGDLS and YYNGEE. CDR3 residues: CASGEGAGGLDTGELFF. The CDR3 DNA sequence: TGTGCCAGCGGCGAGGGGGCGGGAGGCCTTGACACCGGGGAGCTGTTTTTT.

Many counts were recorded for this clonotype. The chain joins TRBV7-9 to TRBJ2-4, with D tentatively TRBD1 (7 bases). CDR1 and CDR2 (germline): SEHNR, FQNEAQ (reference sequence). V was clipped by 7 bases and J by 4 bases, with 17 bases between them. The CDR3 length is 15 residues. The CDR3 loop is CASNPGGTVKNIQYF. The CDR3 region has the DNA TGTGCCAGCAACCCGGGCGGGACAGTGAAAAACATTCAGTACTTC.

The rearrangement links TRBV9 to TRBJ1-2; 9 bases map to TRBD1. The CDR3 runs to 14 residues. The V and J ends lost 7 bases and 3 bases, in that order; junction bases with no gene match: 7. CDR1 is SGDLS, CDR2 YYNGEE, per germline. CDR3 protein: CASRRRDRDYGYTF. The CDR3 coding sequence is TGTGCCAGCCGACGCCGGGACAGGGACTATGGCTACACCTTC.

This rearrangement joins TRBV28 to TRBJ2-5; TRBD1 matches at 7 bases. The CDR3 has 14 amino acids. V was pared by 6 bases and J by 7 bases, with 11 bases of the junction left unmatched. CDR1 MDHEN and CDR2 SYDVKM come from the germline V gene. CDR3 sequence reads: CASRTGERGGTQYF. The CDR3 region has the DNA TGTGCCAGCAGAACAGGGGAACGGGGTGGGACCCAGTACTTC.